This TCR beta chain stems from a study of blood T cells in healthy people across ages. In germline, CDR1 is DFQATT, CDR2 SNEGSKA (reference sequence). The CDR3 consists of 13 residues. V lost 6 bases and J 3 bases, leaving 15 bases between the germline ends. This clonotype was observed a handful of times. Its antigen is currently unknown. Sample-barcoded 5' priming and a J-beta primer mix drove a second PCR of 7 to 11 cycles. Each TCR beta cDNA got a 12-nucleotide random molecular identifier. Each of the samples gave a minimum of 2.5 million paired-end reads that contained CDR3. TCRdb re-analysed the 5' RACE reads in MiXCR, keeping a single row per CDR3 protein. The table has over a million distinct CDR3 sequences, approximately 40% seen once; the top ten hold roughly 7.9%. Overall study results and limits: Older age went with lower TCR beta diversity per million T cells, in a roughly linear way. Diversity estimated from one million T cells was considered an underestimate.

The rearrangement links TRBV20-1 to TRBJ2-7; perhaps TRBD2 as D (6 bases). The sequence was collected from a woman aged 18-35 years in good health. Sequences were obtained from blood. CDR3 amino acids: CSAPGRGIYEQYF. CDR3 DNA sequence: TGCAGTGCCCCCGGGAGAGGTATCTACGAGCAGTACTTC.